The present entry profiles one T cell receptor beta chain with its context. Data came from immunoSEQ multiplex PCR; TCRdb stores just in-frame clones and leaves some out. This table holds approximately 310,000 clones, 70% to 90% found once. This entry is derived from a study of blood T cell repertoires in COVID-19. Study at large: Sites across the United States, Italy and Spain contributed samples from acute and convalescent COVID-19.

The ends were cut back, 6 bases at V and 2 bases at J, with 13 bases in the middle. CDR1 is SQVTM and CDR2 is ANQGSEA in the germline V gene. This CDR3 has 13 residues. The sample consisted of peripheral blood. V is TRBV29-1 and J is TRBJ2-5, with D hard to call. The clonotype was recovered from a woman aged 50 to 60 who had recovered from COVID-19. The CDR3 loop reads CSVPLAGQETQYF. CDR3 coding DNA: TGCAGCGTCCCCCTGGCAGGACAAGAGACCCAGTACTTC. Based on the CDR3 plus reference TRBV29-1 and TRBJ2-5, the full variable domain is SAVISQKPSRDICQRGTSLTIQCQVDSQVTMMFWYRQQPGQSLTLIATANQGSEATYESGFVIDKFPISRPNLTFSTLTVSNMSPEDSSIYLCSVPLAGQETQYFGPGTRLLVL.